This T cell receptor (beta chain) emerged from a study of glioma-infiltrating T cells after dendritic cell vaccination. Study-wide findings and caveats: Estimated pretreatment TIL content predicted outcome after dendritic cell vaccination.

Amplification used 60 V beta primers and 13 J beta primers. Some clones are missing from TCRdb's copy, which holds only in-frame ones; the method was immunoSEQ multiplex PCR. The sample has 110,000 or so clones, 85% to 90% seen once. Notes on this clone: Its specificity is unknown.

This sample's time point: after dendritic cell vaccination, including at tumor progression/relapse. CDR3 length: 14 residues. The ends lost 6 bases at V and 7 bases at J; junction bases unmatched: 6. The germline CDR1 and CDR2 sequences are MNHEY and SMNVEV (reference sequence). This specimen was blood, taken after dendritic cell vaccination. This chain connects TRBV27 to TRBJ1-6; 7 nucleotides agree with TRBD1. This TCR was recovered from a human donor with glioblastoma. This CDR3 reads CASRYRQGNSPLHF. For the CDR3, the DNA is TGTGCCAGCAGATACCGACAGGGAAATTCACCCCTCCACTTT.